Shown below are 6 T cell receptor beta chains from a single sample sequenced in a study of T cells in localized non-small cell lung cancer. This table comes from immunoSEQ multiplex PCR, and its TCRdb copy is limited to in-frame clones, with some not included. The profile covers 15,000 to 17,000 clones, with about 87% appearing a single time and under 35% taken by the ten largest. Here the sequenced sample was peripheral blood mononuclear cells, taken before any cancer treatment. Every receptor here comes from a male donor aged 60 or older with stage II lung adenocarcinoma.

This chain uses TRBV9 with TRBJ2-2, with D maybe TRBD1 (7 bases). CDR1 and CDR2 (germline): SGDLS, YYNGEE. Trimming took off 0 bases at V and 4 bases at J, with 10 bases between the two ends. The CDR3 extends over 15 amino acids. The CDR3 region is CASSVGRGRTGELFF. DNA for the CDR3: TGTGCCAGCAGCGTAGGGAGGGGGCGCACCGGGGAGCTGTTTTTT. The full variable domain, its missing parts supplied by reference TRBV9 and TRBJ2-2, is DSGVTQTPKHLITATGQRVTLRCSPRSGDLSVYWYQQSLDQGLQFLIQYYNGEERAKGNILERFSAQQFPDLHSELNLSSLELGDSALYFCASSVGRGRTGELFFGEGSRLTVL.

The chain couples TRBV6-6 to TRBJ1-1, with TRBD1 identical over 9 bases. The length of the CDR3 is 15 residues. The V segment lost 0 bases and the J segment 5 bases; nucleotides outside the gene matches: 4. CDR1 MNHNY and CDR2 SVGAGI come from the germline V gene (reference sequence). CDR3 sequence reads: CASSYSGQGGTEAFF. CDR3 in DNA: TGTGCCAGCAGTTACTCGGGACAGGGCGGAACTGAAGCTTTCTTT.

This sequence joins TRBV30 and TRBJ2-6; D may correspond to TRBD1 or TRBD2 (5 bases each). The germline V gene encodes CDR1 GTSNPN and CDR2 SVGIG (reference sequence). Trimming removed 0 bases from V and 5 bases from J, with 11 bases in between. The CDR3 contains 15 residues. The CDR3 loop is CAWSVGGTWANVLTF. CDR3 nucleotides: TGTGCCTGGAGTGTAGGTGGGACCTGGGCCAACGTCCTGACTTTC.

The chain carries TRBV29-1 and TRBJ1-1, with D possibly being TRBD1 (6 bases). The length of the CDR3 is 13 residues. Germline V gene data show CDR1 as SQVTM and CDR2 as ANQGSEA. The V end lost 0 bases, the J end lost 4 bases, and 9 bases lay between the germline ends. The CDR3 spells CSVEDRGGTEAFF. In DNA form, the CDR3 reads TGCAGCGTTGAAGACAGGGGAGGCACTGAAGCTTTCTTT.

This clone was recorded a few times. The genes are TRBV29-1 and TRBJ1-1; 8 nucleotides line up with TRBD1. There are 15 residues in the CDR3. CDR1 SQVTM and CDR2 ANQGSEA come from the germline V gene. V dropped 7 bases and J dropped 7; count of bases not matched to a gene: 17. In DNA form, the CDR3 reads TGCAGCGGCGAAGGAGGGACAGGACAAGTTAGTGAAGCTTTCTTT. Translated, it gives CSGEGGTGQVSEAFF.

The CDR3 region is CASGSVRDRHYGYTF. The CDR3 coding sequence is TGTGCCAGCGGATCCGTCCGGGACCGCCACTATGGCTACACCTTC. The rearrangement links TRBV5-4 to TRBJ1-2, with a tentative D call TRBD1 (5 bases). V lost 7 bases and J 3 bases, leaving 19 bases between the germline ends. CDR1 and CDR2 (germline): SGHNT, YYREEE (reference sequence). There are 15 residues in the CDR3.